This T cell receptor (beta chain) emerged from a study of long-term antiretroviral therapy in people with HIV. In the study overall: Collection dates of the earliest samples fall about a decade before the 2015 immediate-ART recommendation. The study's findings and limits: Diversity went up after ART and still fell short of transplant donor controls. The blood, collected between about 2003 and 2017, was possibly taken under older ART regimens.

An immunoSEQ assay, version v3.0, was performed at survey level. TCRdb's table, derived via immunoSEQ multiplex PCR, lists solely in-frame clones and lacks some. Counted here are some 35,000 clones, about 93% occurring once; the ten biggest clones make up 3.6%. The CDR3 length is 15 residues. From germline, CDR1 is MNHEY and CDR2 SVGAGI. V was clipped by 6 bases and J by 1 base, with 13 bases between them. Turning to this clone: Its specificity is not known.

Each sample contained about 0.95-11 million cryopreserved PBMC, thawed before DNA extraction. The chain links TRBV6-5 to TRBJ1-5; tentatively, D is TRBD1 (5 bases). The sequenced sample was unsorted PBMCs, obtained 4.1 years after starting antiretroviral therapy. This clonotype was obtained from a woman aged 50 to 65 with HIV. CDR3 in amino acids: CASSSGGVSNQPQHF. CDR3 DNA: TGTGCCAGCAGCTCCGGGGGTGTGAGCAATCAGCCCCAGCATTTT.